The sequence of this TCR beta chain was determined in a study of cytomegalovirus exposure and HLA in healthy donors. The study's findings and limits: When presence/absence was analysed, sequencing depth was taken to be roughly uniform across donors.

Both 60 Vbeta primers and 13 Jbeta primers went into the PCR. Repertoires were generated with immunoSEQ multiplex PCR, while TCRdb's copy carries only in-frame clones and drops some. The sample holds about 130,000 clones, less than 85% seen once. To note about this clone: Its specificity is unknown.

The V segment lost 5 bases and the J segment 4 bases; nucleotides outside the gene matches: 5. The CDR3 extends over 14 amino acids. CDR1 is LNHDA, CDR2 SQIVND, per germline (reference sequence). The chain links TRBV19 to TRBJ2-7; 10 bases map to TRBD2. The source material was PBMCs. The origin of this receptor is a young man in good health and CMV-seropositive. CDR3 in amino acids: CASSPAGGPYEQYF. CDR3 coding DNA: TGTGCCAGTAGTCCAGCGGGAGGGCCTTACGAGCAGTACTTC.